Below, 2 T cell receptor beta chains from the same sample are listed, as sequenced in a study of prognosis after radiotherapy for stage I lung cancer. Two-round multiplex PCR, the amplification method, yielded TCR beta CDR3 from genomic DNA. The use of primers specific to each TRBV and TRBJ gene characterized first-round PCR. MiXCR, applied by TCRdb to the multiplex PCR reads, yields one record per CDR3 protein. The sample has about 36,000 distinct CDR3 sequences; approximately 35% are singletons. This specimen was PBMCs, taken before or after stereotactic body radiation therapy (not recorded which). The receptor set was obtained from a donor of 50 years or more with non-small cell lung cancer.

This clonotype was counted many times. This chain connects TRBV28 to TRBJ2-1, with 7 bases that match TRBD2. Trimming removed 3 bases from V and 4 bases from J; junction bases left unmatched: 6. The germline V gene has CDR1 MDHEN and CDR2 SYDVKM. The CDR3 contains 15 residues. The CDR3 region is CASSLTSGVYNEQFF. Here the CDR3 DNA reads TGTGCCAGCAGTTTGACCAGCGGGGTATACAATGAGCAGTTCTTC. The full variable domain, in which reference TRBV28 and TRBJ2-1 provide the parts outside the CDR3, is DVKVTQSSRYLVKRTGEKVFLECVQDMDHENMFWYRQDPGLGLRLIYFSYDVKMKEKGDIPEGYSVSREKKERFSLILESASTNQTSMYLCASSLTSGVYNEQFFGPGTRLTVL.

This clonotype appeared a few times. One junction end does not reproduce the germline sequence, and a read error may be involved. This sequence joins TRBV20-1 and TRBJ1-5, with a possible D match to TRBD1 (5 bases). Germline V CDR1 and CDR2: DFQATT, SNEGSKA (reference sequence). The CDR3 runs to 13 residues. The chain's CDR3 is CSGVTRGNQPKQF. The CDR3 DNA reads TGCAGTGGCGTGACGAGGGGTAATCAGCCCAAGCAGTTT.